This TCR beta chain was sequenced in a study of blood T cells in healthy people across ages. General study findings and limits: Higher diversity, along with more naive CD4+ cells, distinguished long-lived donors from aged donors. Reliance upon unsorted PBMCs precluded definitive naive versus antigen-experienced comparison.

V lost 4 bases, J lost 7 bases, and 20 bases lay in between. Germline V gene sequence: CDR1 MDHEN, CDR2 SYDVKM. The CDR3 spans 16 residues. Worth noting for this clonotype: Its specificity is not known.

A second PCR, run for about 6 to 12 cycles, used a sample-barcoded 5' primer plus a J-beta primer mix. TCRdb reprocessed the 5' RACE reads via MiXCR and lists one record per CDR3 protein. The data contain some 640,000 distinct CDR3 sequences, about half of them singletons. This TCR was sampled from a woman in her fifties or sixties in good health. The V and J genes are TRBV28 and TRBJ1-5; D possibly corresponds to TRBD1 (6 bases). Sequencing input: blood. The CDR3 is CASSSLQGGDGQPQHF. The CDR3, as DNA: TGTGCCAGCAGTTCTCTACAGGGTGGGGACGGGCAGCCCCAGCATTTT.